The entry below describes one T cell receptor (beta chain). Method: immunoSEQ multiplex PCR; TCRdb's copy keeps in-frame clones and lacks some. This sample carries roughly 45,000 clones, around nine tenths of them seen once, and the ten largest clones take under 5%. V lost 6 bases and J lost 6; bases outside the gene matches: 5. The CDR3 has 12 residues. CDR1 and CDR2 from the germline V gene are MNHNS and SASEGT. These data come from a study of technical replicates of blood from several donors. The chain uses TRBV6-1 and TRBJ2-7; TRBD1 matches at 7 bases. This TCR came from a human donor in good health. Some clones in this sample may be carry-over from other donors' samples. The sequencing sample was made of PBMCs. The CDR3 spells CASRGQTGEQYF. The CDR3, as DNA: TGTGCCAGCAGGGGACAGACGGGCGAGCAGTACTTC.